This T cell receptor (beta chain) is drawn from a study of blood T cell repertoires in COVID-19. TCRdb's table, derived via immunoSEQ multiplex PCR, lists solely in-frame clones and lacks some. The data hold about 250,000 clones, with about nine tenths observed a single time. The sequencing sample was made of PBMCs or T cells enriched from blood (not recorded which). The sequence came from a young woman who had recovered from COVID-19.

As DNA, the CDR3 is TGTGCCAGCAGAGAGAAGCGGGGGGGGGCTGGCAACGAGCAGTACTTC. Translating gives CASREKRGGAGNEQYF. This chain connects TRBV27 to TRBJ2-7; 10 nucleotides align to TRBD2. From germline, CDR1 is MNHEY and CDR2 SMNVEV (reference sequence). The V and J ends lost 6 bases and 5 bases, in that order; junction bases with no gene match: 13. The CDR3 consists of 16 residues.